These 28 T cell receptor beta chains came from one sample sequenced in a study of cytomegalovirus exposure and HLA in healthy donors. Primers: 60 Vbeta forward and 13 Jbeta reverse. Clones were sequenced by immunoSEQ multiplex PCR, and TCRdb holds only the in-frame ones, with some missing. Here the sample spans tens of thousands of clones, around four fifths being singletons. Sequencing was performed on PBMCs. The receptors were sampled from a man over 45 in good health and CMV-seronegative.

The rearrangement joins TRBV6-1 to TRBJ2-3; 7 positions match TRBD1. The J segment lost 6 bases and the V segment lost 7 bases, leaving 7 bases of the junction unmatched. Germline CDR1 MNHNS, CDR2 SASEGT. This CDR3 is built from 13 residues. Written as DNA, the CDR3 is TGTGCCAGCAATGAGGGGGCCGCCGATACGCAGTATTTT. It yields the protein CASNEGAADTQYF.

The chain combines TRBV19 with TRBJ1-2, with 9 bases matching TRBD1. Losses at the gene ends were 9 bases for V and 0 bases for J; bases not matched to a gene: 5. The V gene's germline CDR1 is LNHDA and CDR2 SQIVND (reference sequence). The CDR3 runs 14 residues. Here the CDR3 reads CASGQGLANYGYTF. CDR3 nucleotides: TGTGCCAGCGGACAGGGGTTAGCTAACTATGGCTACACCTTC.

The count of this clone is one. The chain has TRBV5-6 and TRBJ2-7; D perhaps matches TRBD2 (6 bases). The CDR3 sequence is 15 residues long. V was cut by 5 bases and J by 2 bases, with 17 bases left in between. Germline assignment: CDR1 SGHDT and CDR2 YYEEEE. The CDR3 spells CASREAGRIAYEQYF. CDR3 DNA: TGTGCCAGCAGGGAAGCAGGGAGGATTGCCTACGAGCAGTACTTC.

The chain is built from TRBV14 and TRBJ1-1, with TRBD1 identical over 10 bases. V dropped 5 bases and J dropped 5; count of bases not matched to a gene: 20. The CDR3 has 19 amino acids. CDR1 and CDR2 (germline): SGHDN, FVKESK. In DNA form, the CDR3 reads TGTGCCAGCAGCTTAGGAACCGGGACAGGGGTAATTGTAGGGACTGAAGCTTTCTTT. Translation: CASSLGTGTGVIVGTEAFF.

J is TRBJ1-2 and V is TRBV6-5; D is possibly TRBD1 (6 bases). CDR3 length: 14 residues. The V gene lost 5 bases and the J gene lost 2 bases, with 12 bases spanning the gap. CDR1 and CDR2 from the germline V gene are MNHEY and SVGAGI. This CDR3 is CASSTEDRNYGYTF. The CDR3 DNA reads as TGTGCCAGCAGTACCGAAGACAGGAACTATGGCTACACCTTC.

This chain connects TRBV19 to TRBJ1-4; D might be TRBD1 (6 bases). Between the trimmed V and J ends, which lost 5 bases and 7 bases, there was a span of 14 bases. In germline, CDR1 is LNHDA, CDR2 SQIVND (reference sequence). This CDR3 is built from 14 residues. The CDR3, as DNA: TGTGCCAGTAGTCCAACAGGGACGGCTGAAAAACTGTTTTTT. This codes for CASSPTGTAEKLFF. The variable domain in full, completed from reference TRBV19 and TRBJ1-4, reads DGGITQSPKYLFRKEGQNVTLSCEQNLNHDAMYWYRQDPGQGLRLIYYSQIVNDFQKGDIAEGYSVSREKKESFPLTVTSAQKNPTAFYLCASSPTGTAEKLFFGSGTQLSVL.

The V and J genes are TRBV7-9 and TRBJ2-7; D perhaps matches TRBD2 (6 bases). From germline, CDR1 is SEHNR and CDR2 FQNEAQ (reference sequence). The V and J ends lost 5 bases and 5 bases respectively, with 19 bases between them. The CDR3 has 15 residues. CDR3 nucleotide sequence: TGTGCCAGCAGCCAATGGGGGGAGATCATAAACGAGCAGTACTTC. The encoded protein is CASSQWGEIINEQYF.

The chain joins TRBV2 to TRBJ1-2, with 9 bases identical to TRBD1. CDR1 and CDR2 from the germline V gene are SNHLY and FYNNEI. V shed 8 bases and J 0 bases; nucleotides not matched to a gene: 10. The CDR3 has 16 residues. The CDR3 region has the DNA TGTGCCAGCTTGGTAGGGACAGGGATGACTAACTATGGCTACACCTTC. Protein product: CASLVGTGMTNYGYTF.

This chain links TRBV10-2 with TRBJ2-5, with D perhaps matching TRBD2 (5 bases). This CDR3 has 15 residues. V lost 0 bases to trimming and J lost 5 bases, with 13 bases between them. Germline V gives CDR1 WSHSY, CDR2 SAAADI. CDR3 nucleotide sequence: TGCGCCAGCAGTGAGTCAGGGAGAGGAGAGGAGACCCAGTACTTC. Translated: CASSESGRGEETQYF.

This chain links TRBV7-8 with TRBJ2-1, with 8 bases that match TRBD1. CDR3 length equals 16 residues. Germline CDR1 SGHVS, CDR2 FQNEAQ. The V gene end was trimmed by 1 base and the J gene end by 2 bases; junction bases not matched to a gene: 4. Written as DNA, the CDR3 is TGTGCCAGCAGCTTAGTAATACAGGGGGCCTACAATGAGCAGTTCTTC. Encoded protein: CASSLVIQGAYNEQFF.

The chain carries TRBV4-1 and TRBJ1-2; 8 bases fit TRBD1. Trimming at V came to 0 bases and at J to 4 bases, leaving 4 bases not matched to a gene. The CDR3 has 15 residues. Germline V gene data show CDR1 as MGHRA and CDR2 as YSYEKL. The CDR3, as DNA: TGCGCCAGCAGCCAAGAACCCGACAGGGGCTATGGCTACACCTTC. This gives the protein CASSQEPDRGYGYTF.

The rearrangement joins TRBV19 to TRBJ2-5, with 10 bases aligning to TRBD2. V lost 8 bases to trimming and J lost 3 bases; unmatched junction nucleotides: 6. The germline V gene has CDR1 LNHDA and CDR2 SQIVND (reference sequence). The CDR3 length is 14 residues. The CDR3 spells CASRPGTSEETQYF. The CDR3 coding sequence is TGTGCCAGTCGGCCCGGGACTAGCGAAGAGACCCAGTACTTC.

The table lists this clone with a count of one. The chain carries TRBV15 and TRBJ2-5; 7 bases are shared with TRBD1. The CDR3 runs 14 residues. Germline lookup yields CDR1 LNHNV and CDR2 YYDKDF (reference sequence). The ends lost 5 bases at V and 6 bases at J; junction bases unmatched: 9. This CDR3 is CATSVTGFSQTQYF. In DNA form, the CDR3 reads TGTGCCACCAGCGTGACAGGGTTTTCGCAGACCCAGTACTTC. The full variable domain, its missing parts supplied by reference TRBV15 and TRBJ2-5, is DAMVIQNPRYQVTQFGKPVTLSCSQTLNHNVMYWYQQKSSQAPKLLFHYYDKDFNNEADTPDNFQSRRPNTSFCFLDIRSPGLGDTAMYLCATSVTGFSQTQYFGPGTRLLVL.

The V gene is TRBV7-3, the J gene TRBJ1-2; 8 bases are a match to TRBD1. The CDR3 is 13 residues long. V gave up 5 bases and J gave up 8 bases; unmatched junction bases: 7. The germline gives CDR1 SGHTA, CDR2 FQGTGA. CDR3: CASSGGQGGGYTF. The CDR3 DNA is TGTGCCAGCAGCGGCGGACAGGGTGGCGGCTACACCTTC.

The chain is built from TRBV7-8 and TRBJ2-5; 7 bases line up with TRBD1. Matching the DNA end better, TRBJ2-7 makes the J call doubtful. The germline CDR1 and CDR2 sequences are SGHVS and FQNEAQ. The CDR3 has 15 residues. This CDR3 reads CASSSYRGASYEQYF. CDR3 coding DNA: TGTGCCAGCAGTTCCTACAGGGGTGCCTCCTACGAGCAGTACTTC.

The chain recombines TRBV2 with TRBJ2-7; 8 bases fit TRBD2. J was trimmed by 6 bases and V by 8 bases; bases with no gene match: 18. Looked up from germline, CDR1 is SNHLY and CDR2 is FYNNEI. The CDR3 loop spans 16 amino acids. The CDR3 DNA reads TGTGCCAGCGCCGAGGGTACCGCTAGCGGGTGGGGCGAGCAGTACTTC. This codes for CASAEGTASGWGEQYF.

The CDR3 DNA follows: TGTGCCATCAAGGGCAGGGACACTGAAGCTTTCTTT. It yields the protein CAIKGRDTEAFF. This rearrangement joins TRBV10-3 to TRBJ1-1, with a tentative D call TRBD1 (5 bases). V was shortened by 7 bases and J by 3 bases, with 9 bases between the two germline ends. CDR3 size: 12 residues. CDR1 is ENHRY, CDR2 SYGVKD, per germline.

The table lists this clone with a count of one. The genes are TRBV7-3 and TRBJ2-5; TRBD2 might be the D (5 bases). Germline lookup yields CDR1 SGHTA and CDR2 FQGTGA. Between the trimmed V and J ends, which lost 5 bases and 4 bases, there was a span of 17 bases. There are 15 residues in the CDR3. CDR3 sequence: CASSPGPTRAETQYF. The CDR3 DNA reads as TGTGCCAGCAGCCCAGGACCCACGAGGGCAGAGACCCAGTACTTC.

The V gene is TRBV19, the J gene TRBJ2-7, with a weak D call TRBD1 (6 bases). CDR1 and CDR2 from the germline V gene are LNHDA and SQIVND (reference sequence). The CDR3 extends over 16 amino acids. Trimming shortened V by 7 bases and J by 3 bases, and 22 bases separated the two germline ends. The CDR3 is CASTKGGGAQGYEQYF. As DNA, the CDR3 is TGTGCCAGTACCAAGGGTGGGGGAGCACAGGGCTACGAGCAGTACTTC.

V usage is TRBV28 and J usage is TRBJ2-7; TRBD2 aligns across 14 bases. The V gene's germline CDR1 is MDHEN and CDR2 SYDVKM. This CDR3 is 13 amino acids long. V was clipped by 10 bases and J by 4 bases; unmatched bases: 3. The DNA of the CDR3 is TGTGCCACCGGACTAGCGGGAGGATACGAGCAGTACTTC. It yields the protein CATGLAGGYEQYF. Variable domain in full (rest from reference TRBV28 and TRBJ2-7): DVKVTQSSRYLVKRTGEKVFLECVQDMDHENMFWYRQDPGLGLRLIYFSYDVKMKEKGDIPEGYSVSREKKERFSLILESASTNQTSMYLCATGLAGGYEQYFGPGTRLTVT.

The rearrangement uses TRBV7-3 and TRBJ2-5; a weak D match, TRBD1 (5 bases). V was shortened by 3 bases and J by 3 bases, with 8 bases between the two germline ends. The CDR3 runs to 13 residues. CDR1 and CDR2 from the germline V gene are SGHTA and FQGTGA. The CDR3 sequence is CASSLRQKETQYF. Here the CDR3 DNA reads TGTGCCAGCAGCTTGAGACAGAAAGAGACCCAGTACTTC. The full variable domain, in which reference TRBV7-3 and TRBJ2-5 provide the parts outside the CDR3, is GAGVSQTPSNKVTEKGKYVELRCDPISGHTALYWYRQSLGQGPEFLIYFQGTGAADDSGLPNDRFFAVRPEGSVSTLKIQRTERGDSAVYLCASSLRQKETQYFGPGTRLLVL.

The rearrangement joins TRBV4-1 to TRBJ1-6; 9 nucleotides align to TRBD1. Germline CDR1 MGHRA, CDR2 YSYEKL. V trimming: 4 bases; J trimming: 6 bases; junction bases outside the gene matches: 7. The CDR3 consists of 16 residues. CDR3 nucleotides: TGCGCCAGCAGCCTCCAAGGACAGGGGATTAATTCACCCCTCCACTTT. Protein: CASSLQGQGINSPLHF.

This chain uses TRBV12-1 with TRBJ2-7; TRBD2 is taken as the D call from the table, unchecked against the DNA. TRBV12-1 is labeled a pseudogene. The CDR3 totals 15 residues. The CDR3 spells CASSRGLAGSYEQYF. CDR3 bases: TGTGCCAGCAGCCGGGGACTAGCGGGGTCCTACGAGCAGTACTTC.

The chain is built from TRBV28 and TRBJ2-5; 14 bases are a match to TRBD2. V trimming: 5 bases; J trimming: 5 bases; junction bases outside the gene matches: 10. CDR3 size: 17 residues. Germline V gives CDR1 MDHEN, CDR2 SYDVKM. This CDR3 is CASSKWTSGGRAETQYF. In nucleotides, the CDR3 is TGTGCCAGCAGTAAATGGACTAGCGGGGGGAGAGCTGAGACCCAGTACTTC. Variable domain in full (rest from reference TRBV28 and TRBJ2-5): DVKVTQSSRYLVKRTGEKVFLECVQDMDHENMFWYRQDPGLGLRLIYFSYDVKMKEKGDIPEGYSVSREKKERFSLILESASTNQTSMYLCASSKWTSGGRAETQYFGPGTRLLVL.

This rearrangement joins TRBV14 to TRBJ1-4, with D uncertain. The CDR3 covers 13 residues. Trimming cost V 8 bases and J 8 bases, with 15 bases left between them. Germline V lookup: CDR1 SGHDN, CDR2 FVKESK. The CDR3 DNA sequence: TGTGCCAGCTACCCCCGGGTTGGAGAAAAACTGTTTTTT. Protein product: CASYPRVGEKLFF.

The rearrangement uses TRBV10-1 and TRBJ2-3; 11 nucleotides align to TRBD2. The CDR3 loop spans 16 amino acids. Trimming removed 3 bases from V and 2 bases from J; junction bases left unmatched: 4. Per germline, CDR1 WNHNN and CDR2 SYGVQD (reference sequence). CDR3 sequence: CASSEPSGGPTDTQYF. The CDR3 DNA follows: TGCGCCAGCAGTGAACCTAGCGGGGGGCCCACAGATACGCAGTATTTT.

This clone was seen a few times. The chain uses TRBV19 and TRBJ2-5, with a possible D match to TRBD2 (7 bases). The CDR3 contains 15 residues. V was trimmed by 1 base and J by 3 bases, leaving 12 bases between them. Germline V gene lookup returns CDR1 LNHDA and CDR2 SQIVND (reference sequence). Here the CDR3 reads CASSIGRGDKETQYF. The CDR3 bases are TGTGCCAGTAGTATAGGCCGGGGGGACAAAGAGACCCAGTACTTC. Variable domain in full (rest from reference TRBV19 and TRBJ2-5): DGGITQSPKYLFRKEGQNVTLSCEQNLNHDAMYWYRQDPGQGLRLIYYSQIVNDFQKGDIAEGYSVSREKKESFPLTVTSAQKNPTAFYLCASSIGRGDKETQYFGPGTRLLVL.

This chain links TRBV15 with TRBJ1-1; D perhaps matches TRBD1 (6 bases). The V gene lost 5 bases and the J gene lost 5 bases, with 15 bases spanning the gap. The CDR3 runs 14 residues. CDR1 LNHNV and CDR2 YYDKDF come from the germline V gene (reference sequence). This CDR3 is CATSGGGGRTEAFF. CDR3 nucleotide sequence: TGTGCCACCAGCGGAGGGGGGGGGAGGACTGAAGCTTTCTTT.